Presented here are 7 T cell receptor beta chains from one specimen sequenced in a study of T cell repertoires in cytomegalovirus infection. MiXCR, applied by TCRdb to the reads, yields one record per CDR3 protein. Of about a million distinct CDR3 sequences listed, roughly 31% are singletons. Their antigen targets remain unknown. This material consisted of cultured CD8+ T cells from PBMCs, taken from culture after CMV antigen stimulation. The receptors derive from a human donor in good health (CMV status not recorded). Some clones in this sample may be carry-over from other donors' samples.

The V and J genes are TRBV5-8 and TRBJ2-1; D is unclear. The CDR3 sequence is 16 residues long. CDR1 SGHTS and CDR2 YDEGEE come from the germline V gene. V gave up 4 bases and J gave up 0 bases, with 14 bases separating them. CDR3 DNA: TGTGCCAGCAGCCCGGAATCAGGAAGCTCCTACAATGAGCAGTTCTTC. Amino acid sequence: CASSPESGSSYNEQFF.

This clonotype was seen only once. The rearrangement uses TRBV5-1 and TRBJ2-1; 8 bases are a match to TRBD2. V shed 0 bases, J shed 5 bases, and the junction held 13 bases outside the gene matches. CDR1 and CDR2 from the germline V gene are SGHRS and YFSETQ. This CDR3 is 18 amino acids long. CDR3 bases: TGCGCCAGCAGCTTGGAATCCCTCGGGACTAGTTTCCACAATGAGCAGTTCTTC. It translates to CASSLESLGTSFHNEQFF.

The chain employs TRBV24-1 and TRBJ2-1; D is ambiguous. CDR3 length: 13 amino acids. V shed 4 bases and J shed 8 bases, with 11 bases lying between them. From germline, CDR1 is KGHDR and CDR2 SFDVKD. The CDR3 DNA reads as TGTGCCACCAGTGACCCTGAGTCGGATGAGCAGTTCTTC. Protein sequence: CATSDPESDEQFF.

The chain recombines TRBV3-1 with TRBJ2-2; possible D gene TRBD2, 6 bases. The CDR3 is made up of 14 amino acids. Deletions cut 0 bases from V and 9 bases from J, with 11 bases between. Germline CDR1 LGHDT, CDR2 YNNKEL (reference sequence). DNA for the CDR3: TGTGCCAGCAGCCAAGAGGGCCGGGACTGGGAGCTGTTTTTT. Protein sequence: CASSQEGRDWELFF.

The chain joins TRBV3-1 to TRBJ2-1; D not certain. Germline-derived CDR1 and CDR2 are LGHDT and YNNKEL (reference sequence). The V end was cut by 0 bases, the J end by 8 bases, with 8 bases between. The CDR3 has 13 amino acids. Here the CDR3 reads CASSQESIYEQFF. The DNA for the CDR3 is TGTGCCAGCAGCCAAGAGTCCATTTATGAGCAGTTCTTC.

This clonotype appeared a few times. V is TRBV7-8 and J is TRBJ2-2, with 14 bases matching TRBD2. This CDR3 is built from 16 residues. From germline, CDR1 is SGHVS and CDR2 FQNEAQ. The V and J ends lost 5 bases and 4 bases, in that order; junction bases with no gene match: 3. CDR3 nucleotides: TGTGCCAGCAGCCAAGGGACTAGCGGGGGCACCGGGGAGCTGTTTTTT. Its protein product is CASSQGTSGGTGELFF.

This clonotype was observed at least ten times. The rearrangement links TRBV27 to TRBJ2-1, with TRBD1 matching 8 bases. V shed 5 bases and J 8 bases; nucleotides not matched to a gene: 2. The CDR3 has 12 residues. Germline V CDR1 and CDR2: MNHEY, SMNVEV (reference sequence). The CDR3: CASSPDRDEQFF. The CDR3 nucleotides are TGTGCCAGCAGTCCGGACAGGGATGAGCAGTTCTTC.